A single sample gave rise to the 22 T cell receptor beta chains below, sequenced in a study of T cell changes during pregnancy in multiple sclerosis. Using immunoSEQ multiplex PCR, the repertoire was profiled, and TCRdb retains in-frame clones only, with some absent. The sample has 93,000 or so clones, 85% to 95% seen once. The input for sequencing was peripheral blood, taken before pregnancy. The receptors were gathered from a female donor with multiple sclerosis, enrolled in a pregnancy study.

The chain carries TRBV7-6 and TRBJ2-2, with 7 bases that match TRBD1. The ends lost 5 bases at V and 4 bases at J; junction bases unmatched: 7. CDR1 is SGHVS and CDR2 is FNYEAQ in the germline V gene. The CDR3 is 15 amino acids. The CDR3 reads CASSRNRGSTGELFF. DNA of the CDR3: TGTGCCAGCAGCCGGAACAGGGGTTCCACCGGGGAGCTGTTTTTT.

V is TRBV5-1 and J is TRBJ2-7; 9 positions match TRBD1. V dropped 0 bases and J dropped 3; count of bases not matched to a gene: 7. Germline CDR1 reads SGHRS; CDR2 reads YFSETQ. The CDR3 has 16 amino acids. CDR3 residues: CASSLAGQGSGYEQYF. The CDR3 DNA reads as TGCGCCAGCAGCTTGGCGGGACAGGGATCAGGCTACGAGCAGTACTTC.

This chain links TRBV6-1 with TRBJ1-1, with a possible D match to TRBD1 (5 bases). This CDR3 contains 16 residues. CDR1 is MNHNS, CDR2 SASEGT, per germline. The V and J ends lost 2 bases and 0 bases respectively, with 13 bases between them. The CDR3 loop is CASSEFLQALNTEAFF. The CDR3 DNA is TGTGCCAGCAGTGAATTCTTACAGGCCCTGAACACTGAAGCTTTCTTT.

V and J are TRBV7-2 and TRBJ2-2; D might be TRBD1 (6 bases). V gave up 2 bases and J gave up 0 bases, with 10 bases separating them. Germline V gene sequence: CDR1 SGHTA, CDR2 FQGNSA. CDR3 length equals 16 residues. CDR3 in DNA: TGTGCCAGCAGCTTACGGGCAGGGGCGAACACCGGGGAGCTGTTTTTT. As protein: CASSLRAGANTGELFF.

The V gene is TRBV7-8, the J gene TRBJ2-3, with 14 bases aligning to TRBD2. Germline-derived CDR1 and CDR2 are SGHVS and FQNEAQ. The ends lost 5 bases at V and 3 bases at J; junction bases unmatched: 10. The length of the CDR3 is 18 residues. Here the CDR3 reads CASSLIGTSGRKTDTQYF. In DNA form, the CDR3 reads TGTGCCAGCAGCCTCATTGGGACTAGCGGGAGAAAGACAGATACGCAGTATTTT.

The chain has TRBV9 and TRBJ2-1, with D perhaps matching TRBD2 (6 bases). V was cut by 3 bases and J by 7 bases, with 23 bases left in between. The germline CDR1 and CDR2 sequences are SGDLS and YYNGEE. This CDR3 comprises 17 residues. This CDR3 reads CASSALTGTHLGNEQFF. The DNA for the CDR3 is TGTGCCAGCAGCGCCTTAACCGGGACTCACCTGGGGAATGAGCAGTTCTTC.

The chain uses TRBV27 and TRBJ2-7, with TRBD1 identical over 11 bases. V shed 8 bases, J shed 7 bases, and the junction held 10 bases outside the gene matches. Per germline, CDR1 MNHEY and CDR2 SMNVEV (reference sequence). The CDR3 has 14 amino acids. CDR3 sequence: CASSRTGGFGEQYF. The DNA for the CDR3 is TGTGCCAGCTCTAGGACAGGGGGCTTTGGGGAGCAGTACTTC.

The V gene is TRBV7-2, the J gene TRBJ1-5; D gene unclear. The CDR3 loop spans 14 amino acids. Germline V CDR1 and CDR2: SGHTA, FQGNSA. Trimming cost V 3 bases and J 5 bases, with 11 bases left between them. For the CDR3, the DNA is TGTGCCAGCAGCTTTGGTGGAGGGTATCAGCCCCAGCATTTT. Its protein product is CASSFGGGYQPQHF.

The V call is TRBV28, the J call TRBJ1-4; 7 bases are shared with TRBD1. Germline V gene lookup returns CDR1 MDHEN and CDR2 SYDVKM. Losses at the gene ends were 6 bases for V and 5 bases for J; bases not matched to a gene: 9. This CDR3 has 15 amino acids. CDR3: CASRISTGANEKLFF. For the CDR3, the DNA is TGTGCCAGCAGAATCTCCACAGGGGCGAATGAAAAACTGTTTTTT.

CDR3 in amino acids: CASRDDSSRTQYF. CDR3 nucleotide sequence: TGTGCCAGCAGGGATGACAGCTCGCGGACCCAGTACTTC. V usage is TRBV5-4 and J usage is TRBJ2-5; possibly TRBD1 for D (5 bases). The CDR3 is 13 residues long. Trimming left V 5 bases short and J 7 bases short, with 15 bases between. Germline V CDR1 and CDR2: SGHNT, YYREEE (reference sequence).

This sequence joins TRBV7-9 and TRBJ2-5; 9 positions match TRBD2. The germline CDR1 and CDR2 sequences are SEHNR and FQNEAQ (reference sequence). CDR3 size: 15 residues. J lost 3 bases, V lost 3 bases, and 5 bases had no gene match. Written as DNA, the CDR3 is TGTGCCAGCAGCTTCCCGCCTAGCGGGGAAGAGACCCAGTACTTC. As protein: CASSFPPSGEETQYF.

This clone was detected once. This chain uses TRBV27 with TRBJ2-2; D perhaps matches TRBD2 (6 bases). Trimming took off 8 bases at V and 6 bases at J, with 19 bases between the two ends. The CDR3 has 15 residues. The germline V gene encodes CDR1 MNHEY and CDR2 SMNVEV (reference sequence). As DNA, the CDR3 is TGTGCCAGCGCCCCCCGGGACTCCAGCCCCGGGGAGCTGTTTTTT. Its translation: CASAPRDSSPGELFF.

CDR3 residues: CASSTGVNYGYTF. The CDR3 nucleotides are TGTGCCAGCAGTACAGGGGTGAACTATGGCTACACCTTC. The chain recombines TRBV6-1 with TRBJ1-2; 7 positions match TRBD1. CDR3 length: 13 residues. With V trimmed by 5 bases and J by 2 bases, 2 bases remained unmatched. CDR1 and CDR2 (germline): MNHNS, SASEGT.

This clone was seen a single time. The chain combines TRBV5-1 with TRBJ1-1, with D unclear. From germline, CDR1 is SGHRS and CDR2 YFSETQ. CDR3 length: 13 residues. The ends were cut back, 0 bases at V and 6 bases at J, with 9 bases in the middle. CDR3 in amino acids: CASSLAPSAEAFF. Here the CDR3 DNA reads TGCGCCAGCAGCTTGGCTCCTTCGGCTGAAGCTTTCTTT.

The V gene is TRBV5-6, the J gene TRBJ2-1; 8 nucleotides match TRBD2. J gave up 12 bases and V 4 bases, and 6 bases lay outside the gene matches. The CDR3 is made up of 12 amino acids. The V gene's germline CDR1 is SGHDT and CDR2 YYEEEE. DNA of the CDR3: TGTGCCAGCAGCCCAGGGGCGGGGGGGCAGTTCTTC. Residues: CASSPGAGGQFF.

The chain has TRBV4-3 and TRBJ2-7; weak D call: TRBD1 (5 bases). Per germline, CDR1 LGHNA and CDR2 YSLEER. Trimming shortened V by 4 bases and J by 2 bases, and 15 bases separated the two germline ends. CDR3 length: 15 residues. CDR3 sequence: CASSRTGQIPYEQYF. In DNA, the CDR3 is TGCGCCAGCAGCCGCACCGGACAAATACCCTACGAGCAGTACTTC.

The chain has TRBV7-8 and TRBJ2-2; the D gene is possibly TRBD2 (5 bases). The CDR3 sequence is 15 residues long. Germline loops: CDR1 SGHVS, CDR2 FQNEAQ. Between the trimmed V and J ends, which lost 7 bases and 5 bases, there was a span of 17 bases. Here the CDR3 DNA reads TGTGCCAGCACGAAGAGTAGCGCGACGACCGGGGAGCTGTTTTTT. Amino acids: CASTKSSATTGELFF. The full variable domain, its missing parts supplied by reference TRBV7-8 and TRBJ2-2, is GAGVSQSPRYKVAKRGQDVALRCDPISGHVSLFWYQQALGQGPEFLTYFQNEAQLDKSGLPSDRFFAERPEGSVSTLKIQRTQQEDSAVYLCASTKSSATTGELFFGEGSRLTVL.

The V and J genes are TRBV7-9 and TRBJ2-7, with a possible D match to TRBD1 (6 bases). The CDR3 has 14 amino acids. Germline-derived CDR1 and CDR2 are SEHNR and FQNEAQ (reference sequence). V lost 1 base, J lost 6 bases, and 13 bases lay in between. The CDR3 region has the DNA TGTGCCAGCAGCTTAGATGTCAGGGGAACCGAGCAGTACTTC. Its protein is CASSLDVRGTEQYF.

The chain carries TRBV6-5 and TRBJ1-5, with a possible D match to TRBD1 (6 bases). This CDR3 has 16 amino acids. V shed 4 bases and J shed 1 base, with 14 bases lying between them. CDR1 MNHEY and CDR2 SVGAGI come from the germline V gene. CDR3: CASSFELDSSNQPQHF. In nucleotides, the CDR3 is TGTGCCAGCAGTTTCGAATTGGACAGCAGCAATCAGCCCCAGCATTTT.

The rearrangement links TRBV7-2 to TRBJ1-4; D unresolved. This CDR3 has 16 residues. V was shortened by 2 bases and J by 10 bases, with 20 bases between the two germline ends. CDR1 is SGHTA, CDR2 FQGNSA, per germline. CDR3 sequence (DNA): TGTGCCAGCAGCTTATTACCCCGAACCAACGTCGGAAAACTGTTTTTT. Translated, it gives CASSLLPRTNVGKLFF.

V is TRBV7-6 and J is TRBJ2-1; the D gene is possibly TRBD2 (6 bases). V lost 0 bases to trimming and J lost 6 bases, with 21 bases between them. Germline CDR1 is SGHVS and CDR2 is FNYEAQ. This CDR3 spans 18 amino acids. CDR3 DNA: TGTGCCAGCAGCTTAGCGCGGACTGGGAGCGGGCCCCTCAATGAGCAGTTCTTC. Residues: CASSLARTGSGPLNEQFF. The variable domain in full, completed from reference TRBV7-6 and TRBJ2-1, reads GAGVSQSPRYKVTKRGQDVALRCDPISGHVSLYWYRQALGQGPEFLTYFNYEAQQDKSGLPNDRFSAERPEGSISTLTIQRTEQRDSAMYRCASSLARTGSGPLNEQFFGPGTRLTVL.

This sequence joins TRBV6-5 and TRBJ1-2; possibly TRBD1 for D (6 bases). Germline V lookup: CDR1 MNHEY, CDR2 SVGAGI. This CDR3 region has 15 residues. V shed 2 bases and J shed 5 bases, with 15 bases lying between them. DNA for the CDR3: TGTGCCAGCAGTTACGGCGGCGCCAGGGGATATGGCTACACCTTC. Translation: CASSYGGARGYGYTF.